The rows below give T cell receptor beta chains drawn from one sample of a study of blood T cell repertoires in COVID-19. Generated by immunoSEQ multiplex PCR, the TCRdb table keeps only in-frame clones and is missing some. Of around 230,000 clones in the sample, approximately 84% were seen once. Specimen: PBMCs or T cells enriched from blood (not recorded which). All receptors come from a middle-aged man who had recovered from COVID-19. Both conserved end residues are part of each CDR3. Each record gives: V gene, J gene, D gene, clone size, CDR3 DNA, CDR3 protein. The D gene is left open where the match is weak. Where a row states a size, it is once, few, many or the class of an expanded clone; other rows omit it.

v_gene: TRBV5-6
j_gene: TRBJ2-7
d_gene: -
abundance: -
CDR3nt: TGTGCCAGCAGACAGGGGGAGGGCTACGAGCAGTACTTC
CDR3aa: CASRQGEGYEQYF

v_gene: TRBV27
j_gene: TRBJ2-1
d_gene: TRBD2
abundance: -
CDR3nt: TGTGCCAGCAGTTTACTGTCCGGGACTAGCACCGATGAGCAGTTCTTC
CDR3aa: CASSLLSGTSTDEQFF

v_gene: TRBV7-6
j_gene: TRBJ2-7
d_gene: TRBD1
abundance: -
CDR3nt: TGTGCCAGCAGCCCTTCGACAGGGGGTAGAGGGGAGCAGTACTTC
CDR3aa: CASSPSTGGRGEQYF

v_gene: TRBV11-3
j_gene: TRBJ2-2
d_gene: -
abundance: few
CDR3nt: TGTGCCAGCAGCCTCACTGCTAACACCGGGGAGCTGTTTTTT
CDR3aa: CASSLTANTGELFF

v_gene: TRBV10-3
j_gene: TRBJ2-1
d_gene: TRBD2
abundance: -
CDR3nt: TGTGCCATCAGCGTACTAGCGGCCGCGGGAAATGAGCAGTTCTTC
CDR3aa: CAISVLAAAGNEQFF

v_gene: TRBV30
j_gene: TRBJ1-6
d_gene: -
abundance: -
CDR3nt: TGTGCCTGGGACAGGATGTATAATTCACCCCTCCACTTT
CDR3aa: CAWDRMYNSPLHF

v_gene: TRBV18
j_gene: TRBJ2-1
d_gene: TRBD2
abundance: once
CDR3nt: TGTGCCAGCTCACCGAGGACTAGCGGGGCCTACAATGAGCAGTTCTTC
CDR3aa: CASSPRTSGAYNEQFF

v_gene: TRBV29-1
j_gene: TRBJ2-5
d_gene: -
abundance: -
CDR3nt: TGCAGCGTTGGAGCCGGGACTGCACAAGAGACCCAGTACTTC
CDR3aa: CSVGAGTAQETQYF

v_gene: TRBV5-5
j_gene: TRBJ2-1
d_gene: TRBD2
abundance: -
CDR3nt: TGTGCCAGCAGCTTGGCCCCAGCGGGAGGGCCCAATGAGCAGTTCTTC
CDR3aa: CASSLAPAGGPNEQFF

v_gene: TRBV30
j_gene: TRBJ1-6
d_gene: TRBD1
abundance: -
CDR3nt: TGTGCCTGGAGATCTAGGACAGGGGGAAATTCACCCCTCCACTTT
CDR3aa: CAWRSRTGGNSPLHF

v_gene: TRBV7-8
j_gene: TRBJ2-2
d_gene: -
abundance: -
CDR3nt: TGTGCCAGCAGCCCCCATGGAAAGGGGGATACCGGGGAGCTGTTTTTT
CDR3aa: CASSPHGKGDTGELFF

v_gene: TRBV7-9
j_gene: TRBJ2-1
d_gene: -
abundance: once
CDR3nt: TGTGCCAGCACCTCCGCGACGGTAAGGGAGCATGAGCAGTTCTTC
CDR3aa: CASTSATVREHEQFF

v_gene: TRBV4-1
j_gene: TRBJ2-5
d_gene: TRBD2
abundance: -
CDR3nt: TGCGCCAGCAGCCAAGGGCTAGCGGTGGGTGGAGAGACCCAGTACTTC
CDR3aa: CASSQGLAVGGETQYF

v_gene: TRBV28
j_gene: TRBJ1-1
d_gene: TRBD1
abundance: -
CDR3nt: TGTGCCAGCAGACTTTGGACGACGGACAGGGAGAAGACTGAAGCTTTCTTT
CDR3aa: CASRLWTTDREKTEAFF

v_gene: TRBV11-1
j_gene: TRBJ2-5
d_gene: TRBD2
abundance: -
CDR3nt: TGTGCCAGCAGCAGAACTAGCGGGAGCCCCGGGGAGACCCAGTACTTC
CDR3aa: CASSRTSGSPGETQYF

v_gene: TRBV7-3
j_gene: TRBJ2-1
d_gene: TRBD2
abundance: -
CDR3nt: TGTGCCAGCAGACACCTAGCGGGAGACAGTGAGCAGTTCTTC
CDR3aa: CASRHLAGDSEQFF

v_gene: TRBV7-3
j_gene: TRBJ1-3
d_gene: TRBD1
abundance: -
CDR3nt: TGTGCCAGCAGCCCGAAGACAGGGGGCTATGGAAACACCATATATTTT
CDR3aa: CASSPKTGGYGNTIYF

v_gene: TRBV5-1
j_gene: TRBJ2-7
d_gene: TRBD2
abundance: -
CDR3nt: TGCGCCAGCAGCACCCAGAGCGGGGCCTGGGAGCAGTACTTC
CDR3aa: CASSTQSGAWEQYF

v_gene: TRBV7-3
j_gene: TRBJ2-1
d_gene: TRBD1
abundance: -
CDR3nt: TGTGCCAGCAGCTTAACGTTCCAGGGGGCCTACAATGAGCAGTTCTTC
CDR3aa: CASSLTFQGAYNEQFF

v_gene: TRBV14
j_gene: TRBJ2-7
d_gene: TRBD2
abundance: -
CDR3nt: TGTGCCAGCAGCCAAGACAGGGCGGGGGTCGAGCAGTACTTC
CDR3aa: CASSQDRAGVEQYF

v_gene: TRBV27
j_gene: TRBJ2-1
d_gene: TRBD2
abundance: once
CDR3nt: TGTGCCAGCAGCCCTCAGGGCGGGAGAGGGTACAATGAGCAGTTCTTC
CDR3aa: CASSPQGGRGYNEQFF

v_gene: TRBV24-1
j_gene: TRBJ2-1
d_gene: -
abundance: once
CDR3nt: TGTGCCACCAGTCTTCTGCGGGACGCCTTGGAAGAGCAGTTCTTC
CDR3aa: CATSLLRDALEEQFF

v_gene: TRBV11-2
j_gene: TRBJ2-3
d_gene: TRBD2
abundance: -
CDR3nt: TGTGCCAGCAGCGTCACTAGCGGGAGGGCCTCGGGGAGGGCAGATACGCAGTATTTT
CDR3aa: CASSVTSGRASGRADTQYF

v_gene: TRBV6-5
j_gene: TRBJ1-2
d_gene: -
abundance: -
CDR3nt: TGTGCCAGCAGTTACCGACAGCCGAACTATGGCTACACCTTC
CDR3aa: CASSYRQPNYGYTF

v_gene: TRBV7-9
j_gene: TRBJ2-3
d_gene: TRBD2
abundance: -
CDR3nt: TGTGCCAGCAGCTCAGGGACTAGCGGAGATACGCAGTATTTT
CDR3aa: CASSSGTSGDTQYF

v_gene: TRBV30
j_gene: TRBJ1-1
d_gene: -
abundance: -
CDR3nt: TGTGCCTGGAGTGCCTGGGCGGGGAACACTGAAGCTTTCTTT
CDR3aa: CAWSAWAGNTEAFF

v_gene: TRBV21-1
j_gene: TRBJ2-3
d_gene: -
abundance: -
CDR3nt: TGTGCCAGCATCAAGCCGGGACTAGAGCGAAATACGCAGTATTTT
CDR3aa: CASIKPGLERNTQYF

v_gene: TRBV5-4
j_gene: TRBJ1-4
d_gene: -
abundance: -
CDR3nt: TGTGCCAGCAGCGAAGCCGGGGGGCTTGAAAAACTGTTTTTT
CDR3aa: CASSEAGGLEKLFF

v_gene: TRBV10-2
j_gene: TRBJ1-2
d_gene: -
abundance: -
CDR3nt: -
CDR3aa: CASSVPPAQGGGYGYTF

v_gene: TRBV5-1
j_gene: TRBJ2-2
d_gene: -
abundance: -
CDR3nt: TGCGCCAGCAGCCGAAACCGGGACACCAACACCGGGGAGCTGTTTTTT
CDR3aa: CASSRNRDTNTGELFF

v_gene: TRBV18
j_gene: TRBJ2-7
d_gene: TRBD1
abundance: -
CDR3nt: TGTGCCAGCTCACGCCGGACAGGGCCCTACGAGCAGTACTTC
CDR3aa: CASSRRTGPYEQYF

v_gene: TRBV28
j_gene: TRBJ2-7
d_gene: TRBD1
abundance: -
CDR3nt: TGTGCCAGCAGTCCCACCGGGACAGGGGGTACCTACGAGCAGTACTTC
CDR3aa: CASSPTGTGGTYEQYF

v_gene: TRBV6-5
j_gene: TRBJ2-7
d_gene: TRBD2
abundance: -
CDR3nt: TGTGCCAGCAGTTACTCGAGCGGGGGCAACTACGAGCAGTACTTC
CDR3aa: CASSYSSGGNYEQYF

v_gene: TRBV28
j_gene: TRBJ1-6
d_gene: -
abundance: few
CDR3nt: TGTGCCAGCAGCCCATTAGATAAGAGCTCCTATAATTCACCCCTCCACTTT
CDR3aa: CASSPLDKSSYNSPLHF

v_gene: TRBV4-1
j_gene: TRBJ2-2
d_gene: TRBD2
abundance: -
CDR3nt: TGCGCCAGCAGCCCCTACATAGCGGGAGGGAACACCGGGGAGCTGTTTTTT
CDR3aa: CASSPYIAGGNTGELFF

v_gene: TRBV5-5
j_gene: TRBJ2-7
d_gene: -
abundance: -
CDR3nt: TGTGCCAGCAGCTTAGGGCCTCACCCCAAGGAGGACGAGCAGTACTTC
CDR3aa: CASSLGPHPKEDEQYF

v_gene: TRBV30
j_gene: TRBJ2-2
d_gene: TRBD2
abundance: -
CDR3nt: TGTGCCTGGAGCGCTCTAGCGGGAGTCTACACCGGGGAGCTGTTTTTT
CDR3aa: CAWSALAGVYTGELFF

v_gene: TRBV3-1/TRBV3-2
j_gene: TRBJ1-2
d_gene: TRBD1
abundance: -
CDR3nt: TGTGCCAGCAGCCGATATCCCGGGACAGGGGCGGACTATGGCTACACCTTC
CDR3aa: CASSRYPGTGADYGYTF

v_gene: TRBV5-1
j_gene: TRBJ1-1
d_gene: -
abundance: once
CDR3nt: TGCGCCAGCAGCTTGGCCGGGGGAGAGCATGGGAACACTGAAGCTTTCTTT
CDR3aa: CASSLAGGEHGNTEAFF

v_gene: TRBV7-2
j_gene: TRBJ1-6
d_gene: -
abundance: -
CDR3nt: TGTGCCAGCATGATCGGGGGAGGCTATAATTCACCCCTCCACTTT
CDR3aa: CASMIGGGYNSPLHF

v_gene: TRBV28
j_gene: TRBJ1-1
d_gene: -
abundance: -
CDR3nt: TGTGCCAGCAGCCTGACGGGAGGTGGAGCTTTCTTT
CDR3aa: CASSLTGGGAFF

v_gene: TRBV5-5
j_gene: TRBJ1-6
d_gene: -
abundance: once
CDR3nt: TGTGCCAGCAGCTTGGCGGGCGGGACGATTAATTCACCCCTCCACTTT
CDR3aa: CASSLAGGTINSPLHF

v_gene: TRBV11-3
j_gene: TRBJ2-1
d_gene: -
abundance: -
CDR3nt: TGTGCCAGCAGCCAAGGGGGGGGTGAGCAGTTCTTC
CDR3aa: CASSQGGGEQFF

v_gene: TRBV10-3
j_gene: TRBJ1-3
d_gene: -
abundance: -
CDR3nt: TGTGCCACCCAGGGCGCTGGAAACACCATATATTTT
CDR3aa: CATQGAGNTIYF

v_gene: TRBV14
j_gene: TRBJ1-3
d_gene: TRBD1
abundance: -
CDR3nt: TGTGCCAGCAGCCGAAAAGGGACAGGGCTGAGAAACACCATATATTTT
CDR3aa: CASSRKGTGLRNTIYF

v_gene: TRBV12-3/TRBV12-4
j_gene: TRBJ2-7
d_gene: -
abundance: -
CDR3nt: TGTGCCAGCAGTTTAATAACTATAAACGAGCAGTACTTC
CDR3aa: CASSLITINEQYF

v_gene: TRBV4-2
j_gene: TRBJ1-1
d_gene: -
abundance: -
CDR3nt: TGTGCCAGCAGCCAAAACAGGGATGAAGCTTTCTTT
CDR3aa: CASSQNRDEAFF

v_gene: TRBV2
j_gene: TRBJ1-1
d_gene: -
abundance: -
CDR3nt: TGTGCCAGCATAAGGACGGGGAACGCTGAAGCTTTCTTT
CDR3aa: CASIRTGNAEAFF